This TCR beta chain was profiled in a study of T cell responses to AZD1222 COVID-19 vaccine. General study findings and limits: With two AZD1222 doses given, Spike-specific TCR breadth and depth both rose. Samples come after the peak T cell response, not at day 14.

The table came from immunoSEQ multiplex PCR; TCRdb's copy has only in-frame clones and leaves some out. The top ten hold over 8% of the sample, which has about 130,000 clones, under 95% seen once. As concerns this clone: What it binds is not known.

Trimming left V 3 bases short and J 0 bases short, with 11 bases between. The CDR3 runs 15 residues. Germline V gene data show CDR1 as KGHSH and CDR2 as LQKENI. Material: peripheral blood, obtained on day 0 of AZD1222 vaccination. This receptor was taken from an adult in good health. V is TRBV18 and J is TRBJ1-1, with D tentatively TRBD1 (5 bases). CDR3: CASSPSTVMNTEAFF. CDR3 sequence (DNA): TGTGCCAGCTCACCTTCGACAGTCATGAACACTGAAGCTTTCTTT.